The 9 T cell receptor beta chains below come from one sample, sequenced in a study of regulatory T cells in long-lasting Graves disease. HTBI primers from iRepertoire and Arm-PCR of CDR3 regions yielded the TCR beta libraries. TCRdb used MiXCR to reprocess the multiplex PCR reads, holding one entry per CDR3 protein. The sample lists 350,000 to 500,000 distinct CDR3 sequences, 21% seen once, with more than 13% in the top ten. Regarding time point: persistent/refractory GD, antithyroid drugs over 5 years with positive TRAb. Extracted PBMC RNA gave rise to the TCR library. Here the sequenced sample was peripheral blood mononuclear cells (PBMCs), taken when the disease was refractory, from a patient treated with antithyroid drugs. The receptors here all came from a female donor with Graves disease.

This clonotype was seen a handful of times. The rearrangement links TRBV20-1 to TRBJ1-4; D may be TRBD1 (5 bases). Germline CDR1 DFQATT, CDR2 SNEGSKA (reference sequence). V gave up 1 base and J gave up 8 bases, with 17 bases separating them. The CDR3 covers 15 residues. The CDR3 DNA is TGCAGTGCTAGAGTAGTGGGTTGGGACCGGGAAAAACTGTTTTTT. It codes for CSARVVGWDREKLFF.

The chain recombines TRBV28 with TRBJ1-2; 11 bases align to TRBD1. The junction had 6 bases not matched to a gene; V was cut back by 2 bases and J by 4 bases. The CDR3 consists of 16 residues. In germline, CDR1 is MDHEN, CDR2 SYDVKM. DNA for the CDR3: TGTGCCAGCAGTTTACCTGGACAGGGGGCGAGCTATGGCTACACCTTC. Translation: CASSLPGQGASYGYTF.

V is TRBV5-6 and J is TRBJ2-6; 10 nucleotides agree with TRBD1. With 5 bases clipped from V and 0 bases from J, the junction kept 2 bases outside the gene matches. CDR1 and CDR2 (germline): SGHDT, YYEEEE. The CDR3 is made up of 16 amino acids. CDR3 sequence: CASRTGGSSGANVLTF. The CDR3 DNA reads TGTGCCAGCAGGACAGGGGGCTCCTCTGGGGCCAACGTCCTGACTTTC.

This clonotype was picked up a small number of times. V is TRBV19 and J is TRBJ2-2; no clear D gene. CDR1 and CDR2 (germline): LNHDA, SQIVND (reference sequence). The V and J ends lost 7 bases and 5 bases respectively, with 11 bases between them. The CDR3 length is 13 residues. CDR3 sequence: CASKVTITGELFF. CDR3 sequence (DNA): TGTGCCAGTAAAGTGACAATAACCGGGGAGCTGTTTTTT.

This clonotype was found many times. The chain uses TRBV6-1 and TRBJ2-5; 10 bases match TRBD2. The V gene end was trimmed by 8 bases and the J gene end by 3 bases; junction bases not matched to a gene: 6. The CDR3 contains 14 residues. CDR1 MNHNS and CDR2 SASEGT come from the germline V gene. CDR3 nucleotide sequence: TGTGCCAGCGGTGGGCTAGCGGGAGAAGAGACCCAGTACTTC. Amino acids: CASGGLAGEETQYF.

This clonotype was seen ten or more times. The chain uses TRBV18 and TRBJ1-1, with D perhaps matching TRBD1 (5 bases). The germline V gene has CDR1 KGHSH and CDR2 LQKENI. This CDR3 is built from 14 residues. The germline V and J ends were trimmed by 3 bases and 6 bases, with 14 bases remaining between them. As DNA, the CDR3 is TGTGCCAGCTCACCGGACACGGTCGGGGCTGAAGCTTTCTTT. It yields the protein CASSPDTVGAEAFF.

This clonotype showed up many times. The chain links TRBV29-1 to TRBJ2-2; 11 bases are shared with TRBD1. V shed 3 bases and J 6 bases; nucleotides not matched to a gene: 0. Germline V lookup: CDR1 SQVTM, CDR2 ANQGSEA. The CDR3 is made up of 13 amino acids. The chain's CDR3 is CSVEDRGPGELFF. Here the CDR3 DNA reads TGCAGCGTTGAGGACAGGGGGCCCGGGGAGCTGTTTTTT.

V is TRBV20-1 and J is TRBJ2-1, with 10 nucleotides matching TRBD2. CDR1 is DFQATT, CDR2 SNEGSKA, per germline (reference sequence). The CDR3 spans 17 residues. V lost 6 bases to trimming and J lost 9 bases; unmatched junction nucleotides: 20. CDR3 coding DNA: TGCAGTGCAACCAGCGGGAGGGCCCGAGATCTTGGTGGTGAGCAGTTCTTC. Protein product: CSATSGRARDLGGEQFF.

This clonotype has a handful of counts. V is TRBV6-1 and J is TRBJ2-4; D is possibly TRBD1 or TRBD2 (5 bases each). Germline V gene lookup returns CDR1 MNHNS and CDR2 SASEGT. This CDR3 contains 12 residues. Trimming left V 8 bases short and J 7 bases short, with 12 bases between. The CDR3 region has the DNA TGTGCCAGCGGATGGGGGTGGAACATTCAGTACTTC. Amino acid sequence: CASGWGWNIQYF.